One TCR beta chain is described in this entry. The sample belongs to a study of CD8 T cells in Susac syndrome. Random hexamers primed reverse transcription of 0.5 to 1 ug RNA. TCRdb reprocessed the immunoSEQ multiplex PCR reads via MiXCR and lists one record per CDR3 protein. The profile covers about 130,000 distinct CDR3 sequences, with around 94% appearing a single time and less than 0.25% taken by the ten largest. The V and J ends lost 1 base and 8 bases respectively, with 12 bases between them. The CDR3 is 14 amino acids. Sequenced material: CD8+ T cells from PBMCs. This TCR was recovered from a human donor with Susac syndrome. The chain is built from TRBV12-3 or TRBV12-4 and TRBJ2-1; tentatively, D is TRBD2 (5 bases). Here the CDR3 DNA reads TGTGCCAGCAGTTTAGAGGTCCGGGATTATGAGCAGTTCTTC. It encodes CASSLEVRDYEQFF.